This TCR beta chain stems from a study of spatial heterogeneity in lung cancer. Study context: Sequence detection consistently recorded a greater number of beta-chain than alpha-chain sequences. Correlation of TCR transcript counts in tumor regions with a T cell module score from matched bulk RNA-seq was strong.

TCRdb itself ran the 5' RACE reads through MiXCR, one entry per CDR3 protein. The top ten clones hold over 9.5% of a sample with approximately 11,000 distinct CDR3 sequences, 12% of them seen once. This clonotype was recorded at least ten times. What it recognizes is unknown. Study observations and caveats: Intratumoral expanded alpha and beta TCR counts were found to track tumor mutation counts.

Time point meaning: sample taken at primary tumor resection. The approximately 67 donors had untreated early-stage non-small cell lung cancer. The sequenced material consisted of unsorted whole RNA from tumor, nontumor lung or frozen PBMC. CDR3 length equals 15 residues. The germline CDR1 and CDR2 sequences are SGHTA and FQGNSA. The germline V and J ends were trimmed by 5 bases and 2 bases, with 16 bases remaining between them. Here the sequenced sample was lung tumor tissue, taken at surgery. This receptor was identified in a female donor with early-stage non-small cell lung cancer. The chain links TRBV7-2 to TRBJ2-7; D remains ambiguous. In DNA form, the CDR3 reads TGTGCCAGCAGCCCCGCTCACGGGTGGGCCTACGAGCAGTACTTC. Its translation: CASSPAHGWAYEQYF.